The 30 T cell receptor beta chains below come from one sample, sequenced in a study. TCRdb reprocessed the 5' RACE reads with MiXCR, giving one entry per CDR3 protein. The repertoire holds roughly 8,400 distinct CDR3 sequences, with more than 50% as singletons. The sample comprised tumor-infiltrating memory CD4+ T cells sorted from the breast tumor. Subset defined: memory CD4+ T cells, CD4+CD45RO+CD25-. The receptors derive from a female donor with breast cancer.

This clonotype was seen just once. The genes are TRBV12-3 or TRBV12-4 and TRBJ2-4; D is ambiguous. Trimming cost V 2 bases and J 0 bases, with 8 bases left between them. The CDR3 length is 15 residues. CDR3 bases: TGTGCCAGCAGTTTACAGCGTGGAGCCAAAAACATTCAGTACTTC. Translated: CASSLQRGAKNIQYF.

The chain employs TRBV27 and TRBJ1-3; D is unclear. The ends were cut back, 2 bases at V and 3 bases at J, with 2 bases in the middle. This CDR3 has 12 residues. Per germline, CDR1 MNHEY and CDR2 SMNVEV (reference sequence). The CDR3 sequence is CASSLDGNTIYF. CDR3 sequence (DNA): TGTGCCAGCAGTTTAGATGGAAACACCATATATTTT.

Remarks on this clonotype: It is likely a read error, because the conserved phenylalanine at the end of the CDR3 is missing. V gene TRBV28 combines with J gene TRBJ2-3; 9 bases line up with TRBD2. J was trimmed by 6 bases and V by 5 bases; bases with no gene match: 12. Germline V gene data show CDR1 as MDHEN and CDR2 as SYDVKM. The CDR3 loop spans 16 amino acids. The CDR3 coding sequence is TGTGCCAGCAGTAGGGGACTAGCAGGGATTCTCGATACGCAGTATTCT. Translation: CASSRGLAGILDTQYS.

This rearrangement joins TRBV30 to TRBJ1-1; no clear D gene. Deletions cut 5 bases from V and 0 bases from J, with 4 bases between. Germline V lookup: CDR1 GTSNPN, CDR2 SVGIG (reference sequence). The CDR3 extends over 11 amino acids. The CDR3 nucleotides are TGTGCCTGGGGCATGAACACTGAAGCTTTCTTT. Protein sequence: CAWGMNTEAFF.

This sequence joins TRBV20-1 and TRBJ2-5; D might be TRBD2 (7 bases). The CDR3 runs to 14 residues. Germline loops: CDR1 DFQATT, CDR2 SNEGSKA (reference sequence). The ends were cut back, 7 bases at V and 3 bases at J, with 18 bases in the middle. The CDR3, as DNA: TGCAGTGGCCTGGAGGGGGGGCCCGAAGAGACCCAGTACTTC. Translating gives CSGLEGGPEETQYF.

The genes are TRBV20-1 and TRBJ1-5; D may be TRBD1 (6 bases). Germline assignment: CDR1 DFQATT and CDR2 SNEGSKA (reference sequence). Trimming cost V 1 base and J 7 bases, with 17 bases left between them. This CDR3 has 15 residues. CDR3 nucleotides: TGCAGTGCTAGAGGTCGGGCGGGGGGCGTGCAGCCCCAGCATTTT. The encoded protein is CSARGRAGGVQPQHF.

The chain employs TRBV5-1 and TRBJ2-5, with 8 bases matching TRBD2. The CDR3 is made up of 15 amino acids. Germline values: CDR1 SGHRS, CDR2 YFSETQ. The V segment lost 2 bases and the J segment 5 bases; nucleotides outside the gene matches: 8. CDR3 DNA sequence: TGCGCCAGCAGCTTACTAGCGGAAGCAGGGGAGACCCAGTACTTC. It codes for CASSLLAEAGETQYF. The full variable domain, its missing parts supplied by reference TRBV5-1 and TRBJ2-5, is KAGVTQTPRYLIKTRGQQVTLSCSPISGHRSVSWYQQTPGQGLQFLFEYFSETQRNKGNFPGRFSGRQFSNSRSEMNVSTLELGDSALYLCASSLLAEAGETQYFGPGTRLLVL.

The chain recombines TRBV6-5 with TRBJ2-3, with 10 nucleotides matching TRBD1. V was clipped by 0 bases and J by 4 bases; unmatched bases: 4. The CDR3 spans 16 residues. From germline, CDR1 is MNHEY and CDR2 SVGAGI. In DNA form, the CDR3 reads TGTGCCAGCAGTTACTCCCCCGGGACAGGGGCAGATACGCAGTATTTT. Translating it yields CASSYSPGTGADTQYF.

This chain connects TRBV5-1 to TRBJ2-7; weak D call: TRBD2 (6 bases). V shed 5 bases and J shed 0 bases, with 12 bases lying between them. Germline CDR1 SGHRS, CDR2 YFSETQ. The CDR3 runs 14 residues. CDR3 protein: CASRRAGNSYEQYF. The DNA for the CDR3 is TGCGCCAGCAGACGAGCGGGCAACTCCTACGAGCAGTACTTC. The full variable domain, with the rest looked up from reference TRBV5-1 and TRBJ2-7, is KAGVTQTPRYLIKTRGQQVTLSCSPISGHRSVSWYQQTPGQGLQFLFEYFSETQRNKGNFPGRFSGRQFSNSRSEMNVSTLELGDSALYLCASRRAGNSYEQYFGPGTRLTVT.

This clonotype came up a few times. CDR3 DNA: TGCAGTGCTAGTGATGAAGACGCCCTGTACGAGCAGTACTTC. Translation gives CSASDEDALYEQYF. The chain links TRBV20-1 to TRBJ2-7; D remains ambiguous. Germline-derived CDR1 and CDR2 are DFQATT and SNEGSKA (reference sequence). The CDR3 length is 14 residues. V was clipped by 3 bases and J by 4 bases, with 16 bases between them.

The CDR3 DNA follows: TGTGCCACGCGGAGTCAAAAGACCCAGTACTTC. Its translation is CATRSQKTQYF. V usage is TRBV10-3 and J usage is TRBJ2-5; no definite D call. The germline gives CDR1 ENHRY, CDR2 SYGVKD. V lost 10 bases to trimming and J lost 6 bases, with 12 bases between them. The CDR3 is 11 residues long.

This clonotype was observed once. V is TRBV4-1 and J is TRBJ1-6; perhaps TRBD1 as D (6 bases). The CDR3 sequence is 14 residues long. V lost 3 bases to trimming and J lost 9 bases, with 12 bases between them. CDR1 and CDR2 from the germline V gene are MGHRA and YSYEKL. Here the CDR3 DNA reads TGCGCCAGCAGCCAGACGGCAGGGGCTTCACCCCTCCACTTT. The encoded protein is CASSQTAGASPLHF.

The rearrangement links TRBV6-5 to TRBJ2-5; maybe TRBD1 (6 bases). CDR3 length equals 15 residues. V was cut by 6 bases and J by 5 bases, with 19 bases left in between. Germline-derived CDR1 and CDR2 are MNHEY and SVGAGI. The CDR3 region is CASSPADSLRETQYF. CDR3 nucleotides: TGTGCCAGCAGCCCGGCGGACAGTCTTAGGGAGACCCAGTACTTC.

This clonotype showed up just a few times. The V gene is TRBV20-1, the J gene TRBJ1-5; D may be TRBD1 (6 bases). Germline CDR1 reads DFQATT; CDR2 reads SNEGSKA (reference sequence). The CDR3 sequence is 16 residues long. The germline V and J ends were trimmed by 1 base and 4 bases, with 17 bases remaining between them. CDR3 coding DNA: TGCAGTGCTAGAGTTACACAGGGTATTGGTAATCAGCCCCAGCATTTT. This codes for CSARVTQGIGNQPQHF.

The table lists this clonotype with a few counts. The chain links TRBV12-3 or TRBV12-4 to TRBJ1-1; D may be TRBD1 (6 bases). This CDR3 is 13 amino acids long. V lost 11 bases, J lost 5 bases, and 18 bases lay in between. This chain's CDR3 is CASRGGGGTEAFF. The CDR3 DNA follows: TGTGCCTCCCGAGGGGGAGGGGGAACTGAAGCTTTCTTT.

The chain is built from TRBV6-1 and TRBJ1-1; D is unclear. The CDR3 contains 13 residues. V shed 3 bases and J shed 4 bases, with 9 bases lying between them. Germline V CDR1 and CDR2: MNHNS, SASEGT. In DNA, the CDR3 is TGTGCCAGCAGTGACTACATACTCACTGAAGCTTTCTTT. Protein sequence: CASSDYILTEAFF.

CDR3 residues: CASSPWPITEAFF. CDR3 DNA: TGTGCCAGCAGTCCGTGGCCTATCACTGAAGCTTTCTTT. This sequence joins TRBV12-3 or TRBV12-4 and TRBJ1-1; D is undetermined. The CDR3 totals 13 residues. Trimming took off 5 bases at V and 4 bases at J, with 11 bases between the two ends.

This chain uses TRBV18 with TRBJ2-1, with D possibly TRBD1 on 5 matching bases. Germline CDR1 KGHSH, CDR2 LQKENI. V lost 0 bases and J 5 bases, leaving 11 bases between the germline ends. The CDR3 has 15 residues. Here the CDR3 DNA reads TGTGCCAGCTCACCACCGATTACAGGAAACAATGAGCAGTTCTTC. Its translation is CASSPPITGNNEQFF.

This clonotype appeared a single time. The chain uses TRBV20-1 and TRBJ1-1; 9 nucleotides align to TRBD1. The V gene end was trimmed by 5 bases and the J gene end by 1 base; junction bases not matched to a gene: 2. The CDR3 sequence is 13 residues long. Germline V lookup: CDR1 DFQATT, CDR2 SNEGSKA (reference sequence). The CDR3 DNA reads TGCAGTGCTGACAGGGGGACGAACACTGAAGCTTTCTTT. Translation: CSADRGTNTEAFF.

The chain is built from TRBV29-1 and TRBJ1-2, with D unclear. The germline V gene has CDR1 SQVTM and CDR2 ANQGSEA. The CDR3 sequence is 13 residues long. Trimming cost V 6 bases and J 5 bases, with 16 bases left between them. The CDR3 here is CSVMSQILYGYTF. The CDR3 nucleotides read TGCAGCGTAATGTCCCAGATACTTTATGGCTACACCTTC.

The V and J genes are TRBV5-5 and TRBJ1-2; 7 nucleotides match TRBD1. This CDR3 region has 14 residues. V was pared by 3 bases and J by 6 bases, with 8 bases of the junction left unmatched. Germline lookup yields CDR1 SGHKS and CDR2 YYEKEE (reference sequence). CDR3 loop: CASSSRIGQDGYTF. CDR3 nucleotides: TGTGCCAGCAGCTCGAGGATAGGACAGGATGGCTACACCTTC.

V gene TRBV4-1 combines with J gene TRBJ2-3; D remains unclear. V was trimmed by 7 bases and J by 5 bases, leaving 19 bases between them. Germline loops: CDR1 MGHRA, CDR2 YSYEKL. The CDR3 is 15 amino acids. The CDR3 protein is CASNRRAQPRDTQYF. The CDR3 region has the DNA TGCGCCAGCAACCGTAGGGCCCAACCCCGAGATACGCAGTATTTT.

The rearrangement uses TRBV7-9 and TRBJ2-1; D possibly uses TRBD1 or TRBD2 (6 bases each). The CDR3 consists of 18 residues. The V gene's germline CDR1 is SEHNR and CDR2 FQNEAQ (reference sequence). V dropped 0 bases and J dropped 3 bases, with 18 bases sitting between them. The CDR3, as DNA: TGTGCCAGCAGCTTAGCGCAAATCACAGGGAGGTTCTACAATGAGCAGTTCTTC. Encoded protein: CASSLAQITGRFYNEQFF.

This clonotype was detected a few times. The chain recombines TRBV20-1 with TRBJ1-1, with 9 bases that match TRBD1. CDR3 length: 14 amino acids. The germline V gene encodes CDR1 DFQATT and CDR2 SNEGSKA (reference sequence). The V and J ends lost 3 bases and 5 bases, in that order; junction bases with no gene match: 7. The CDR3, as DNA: TGCAGTGCTAGGGACTCCGGGACAGGGACTGAAGCTTTCTTT. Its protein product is CSARDSGTGTEAFF.

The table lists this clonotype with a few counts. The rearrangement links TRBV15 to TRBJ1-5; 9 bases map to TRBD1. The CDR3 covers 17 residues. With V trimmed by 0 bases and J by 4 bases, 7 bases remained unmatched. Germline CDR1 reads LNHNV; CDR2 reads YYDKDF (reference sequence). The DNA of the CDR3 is TGTGCCACCAGCAGAGATTTTTGGGGACAGGGAAATCAGCCCCAGCATTTT. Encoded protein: CATSRDFWGQGNQPQHF.

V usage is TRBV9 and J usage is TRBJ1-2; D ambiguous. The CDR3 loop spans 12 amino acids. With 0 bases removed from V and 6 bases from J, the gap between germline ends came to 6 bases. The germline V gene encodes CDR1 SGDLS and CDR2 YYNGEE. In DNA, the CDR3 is TGTGCCAGCAGCGTAGATGGAGATGGCTACACCTTC. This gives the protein CASSVDGDGYTF. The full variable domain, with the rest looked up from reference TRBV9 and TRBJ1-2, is DSGVTQTPKHLITATGQRVTLRCSPRSGDLSVYWYQQSLDQGLQFLIQYYNGEERAKGNILERFSAQQFPDLHSELNLSSLELGDSALYFCASSVDGDGYTFGSGTRLTVV.

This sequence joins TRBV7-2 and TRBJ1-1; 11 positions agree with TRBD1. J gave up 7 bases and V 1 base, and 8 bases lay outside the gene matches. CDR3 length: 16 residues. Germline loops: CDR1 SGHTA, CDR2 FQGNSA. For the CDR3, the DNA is TGTGCCAGCAGCTTAGGAGGACAGGGGGCCCTTGGTGAAGCTTTCTTT. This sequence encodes CASSLGGQGALGEAFF.

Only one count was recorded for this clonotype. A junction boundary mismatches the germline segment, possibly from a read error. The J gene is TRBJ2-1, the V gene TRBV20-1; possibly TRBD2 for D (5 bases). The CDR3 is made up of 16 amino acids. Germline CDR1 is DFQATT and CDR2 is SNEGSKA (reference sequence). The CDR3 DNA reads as TGCAGTGCCAGAGAAGCAGTAGCGAGCTCCTACAATGAGCAGTTCTTC. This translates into CSAREAVASSYNEQFF.

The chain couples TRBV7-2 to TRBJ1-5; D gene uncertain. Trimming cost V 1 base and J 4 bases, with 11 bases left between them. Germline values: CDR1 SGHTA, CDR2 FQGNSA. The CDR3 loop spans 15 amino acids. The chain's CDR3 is CASSLGPGLNQPQHF. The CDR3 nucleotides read TGTGCCAGCAGCTTAGGGCCGGGCCTGAATCAGCCCCAGCATTTT.

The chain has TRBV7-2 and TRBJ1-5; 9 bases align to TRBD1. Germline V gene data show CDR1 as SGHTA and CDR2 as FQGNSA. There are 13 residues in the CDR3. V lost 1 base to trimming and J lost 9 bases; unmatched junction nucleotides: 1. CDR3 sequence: CASSLGTGAPQHF. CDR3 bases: TGTGCCAGCAGCTTAGGGACAGGGGCGCCCCAGCATTTT.